This T cell receptor beta chain was sequenced for a study of T cells in Graves' hyperthyroidism and ophthalmopathy. Findings and caveats of the study: Ophthalmopathy was model-predicted a median 6.5 months pre-onset.

CDR3 length: 12 amino acids. With 3 bases removed from V and 5 bases from J, the gap between germline ends came to 7 bases. The germline V gene has CDR1 MNHEY and CDR2 SVGEGT. This clonotype was seen more than once but under ten times. Its antigen is currently unknown. The source material, RNA transcripts, was used to amplify TCR beta CDR3 regions. First-round RT-PCR with HTBI primers amplified the TCR CDR3 region. TCRdb itself ran the multiplex PCR reads through MiXCR, one entry per CDR3 protein. The table records some 580,000 distinct CDR3 sequences, more than 15% of them present only once. Each person with ophthalmopathy scored at least 3 on the Clinical Activity Score, reached NOSPECS grade 4 or higher, and had been ill under 3 months.

The origin of this receptor is a woman aged 40 to 50 with Graves' ophthalmopathy. The chain uses TRBV6-2 or TRBV6-3 and TRBJ1-1; D gene ambiguous. Sequencing was performed on blood. CDR3 sequence reads: CASSYLRTEAFF. In DNA, the CDR3 is TGTGCCAGCAGTTATTTACGGACTGAAGCTTTCTTT.